This T cell receptor (beta chain) was observed in a study of blood T cell repertoires in COVID-19. Turning to the study itself: Donors in the United States, Italy and Spain gave samples during acute or convalescent COVID-19. T cells, B-cell-depleted T cells, or PBMCs supplied cDNA or gDNA.

Germline CDR1 reads SGDLS; CDR2 reads YYNGEE. With 2 bases removed from V and 6 bases from J, the gap between germline ends came to 14 bases. This CDR3 is built from 14 residues. Authors' data handling: Scientists estimated how many nucleated cells there were by amplifying reference gene primers. Sequenced by immunoSEQ multiplex PCR; TCRdb stores in-frame clones only, minus some. V and J calls and clone size follow that table, whereas D and trimming were derived from the DNA. The sample consists of about 260,000 clones, 88% of them appearing once. V and J are TRBV9 and TRBJ1-2, with D perhaps TRBD1 (5 bases). The clonotype was recovered from a human donor in a cohort sampled during active COVID-19. Sequences were obtained from peripheral blood. Written as DNA, the CDR3 is TGTGCCAGCAGCGTTACGGGGGGGAGTGATGGCTACACCTTC. It encodes CASSVTGGSDGYTF.